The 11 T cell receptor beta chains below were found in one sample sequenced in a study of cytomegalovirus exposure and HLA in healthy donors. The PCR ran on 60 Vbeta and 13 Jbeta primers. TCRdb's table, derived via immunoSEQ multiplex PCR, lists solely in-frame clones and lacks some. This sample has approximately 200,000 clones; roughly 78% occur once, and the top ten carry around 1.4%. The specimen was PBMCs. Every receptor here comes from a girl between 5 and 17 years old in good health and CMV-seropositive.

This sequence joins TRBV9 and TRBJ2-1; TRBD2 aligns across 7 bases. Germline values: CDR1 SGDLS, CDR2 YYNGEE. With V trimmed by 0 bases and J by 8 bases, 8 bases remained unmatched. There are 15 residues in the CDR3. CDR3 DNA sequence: TGTGCCAGCAGCGTAGGCGGGGCGAGCGGGGATGAGCAGTTCTTC. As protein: CASSVGGASGDEQFF. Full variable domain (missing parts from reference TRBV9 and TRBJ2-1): DSGVTQTPKHLITATGQRVTLRCSPRSGDLSVYWYQQSLDQGLQFLIQYYNGEERAKGNILERFSAQQFPDLHSELNLSSLELGDSALYFCASSVGGASGDEQFFGPGTRLTVL.

The CDR3 here is CASSAIPIAGVGSYEQYF. The CDR3 nucleotides read TGTGCCAGCAGCGCGATCCCTATAGCGGGGGTGGGTTCCTACGAGCAGTACTTC. The genes are TRBV2 and TRBJ2-7, with 9 bases matching TRBD2. The germline gives CDR1 SNHLY, CDR2 FYNNEI. The J segment lost 1 base and the V segment lost 6 bases, leaving 16 bases of the junction unmatched. The CDR3 has 18 residues.

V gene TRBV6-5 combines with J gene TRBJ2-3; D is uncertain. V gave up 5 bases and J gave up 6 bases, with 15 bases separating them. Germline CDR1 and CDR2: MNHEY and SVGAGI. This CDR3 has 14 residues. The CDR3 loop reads CASSTAGLVDTQYF. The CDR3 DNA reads TGTGCCAGCAGTACTGCTGGGCTTGTGGATACGCAGTATTTT.

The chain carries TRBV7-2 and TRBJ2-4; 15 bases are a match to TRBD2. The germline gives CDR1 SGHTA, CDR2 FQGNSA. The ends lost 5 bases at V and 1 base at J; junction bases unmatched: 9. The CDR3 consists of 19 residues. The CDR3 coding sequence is TGTGCCAGCAGCCCAAGGACTAGCGGGGGGGCGGGGGCCAAAAACATTCAGTACTTC. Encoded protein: CASSPRTSGGAGAKNIQYF.

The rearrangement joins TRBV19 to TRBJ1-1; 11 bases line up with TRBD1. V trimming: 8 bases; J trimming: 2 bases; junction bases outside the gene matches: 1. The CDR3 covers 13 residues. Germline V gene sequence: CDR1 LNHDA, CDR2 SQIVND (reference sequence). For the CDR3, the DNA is TGTGCCAGTCGGACAGGGGGCAACACTGAAGCTTTCTTT. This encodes CASRTGGNTEAFF.

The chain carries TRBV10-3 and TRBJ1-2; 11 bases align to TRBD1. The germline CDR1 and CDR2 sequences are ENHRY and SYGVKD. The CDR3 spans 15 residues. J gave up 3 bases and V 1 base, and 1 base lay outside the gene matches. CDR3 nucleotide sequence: TGTGCCATCAGTGAGTTGGGACAGGGGGACTATGGCTACACCTTC. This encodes CAISELGQGDYGYTF.

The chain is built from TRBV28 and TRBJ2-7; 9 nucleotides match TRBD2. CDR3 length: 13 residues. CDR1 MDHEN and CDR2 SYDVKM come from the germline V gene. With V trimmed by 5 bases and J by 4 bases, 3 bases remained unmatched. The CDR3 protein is CASSPAGGYEQYF. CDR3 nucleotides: TGTGCCAGCAGTCCAGCGGGGGGTTACGAGCAGTACTTC.

CDR3 bases: TGTGCCAGCAGTCCACGACAGGGGGCCTGGGAGACCCAGTACTTC. This encodes CASSPRQGAWETQYF. The V call is TRBV7-7, the J call TRBJ2-5; TRBD1 matches at 10 bases. From germline, CDR1 is SSHAT and CDR2 FNYEAQ (reference sequence). CDR3 size: 15 residues. The trim removed 6 bases at V and 5 bases at J, leaving 9 bases unmatched.

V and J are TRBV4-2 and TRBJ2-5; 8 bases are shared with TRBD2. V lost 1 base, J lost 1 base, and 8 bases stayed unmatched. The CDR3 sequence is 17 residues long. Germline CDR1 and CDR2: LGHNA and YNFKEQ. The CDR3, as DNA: TGTGCCAGCAGCCAAGTCGGGGGGGTTGGGGCCCAAGAGACCCAGTACTTC. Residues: CASSQVGGVGAQETQYF.

The CDR3 coding sequence is TGCAGTGCTCAGGTCGGCACTGAAGCTTTCTTT. Its protein is CSAQVGTEAFF. The V and J genes are TRBV20-1 and TRBJ1-1; D gene uncertain. Germline CDR1 reads DFQATT; CDR2 reads SNEGSKA (reference sequence). CDR3 length: 11 amino acids. V was pared by 5 bases and J by 4 bases, with 8 bases between.

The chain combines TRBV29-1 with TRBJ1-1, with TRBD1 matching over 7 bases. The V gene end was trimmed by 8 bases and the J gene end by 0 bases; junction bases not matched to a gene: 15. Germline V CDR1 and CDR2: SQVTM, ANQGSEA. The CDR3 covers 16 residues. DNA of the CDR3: TGCAGCTCTGCCGTTCGGGTGGGACAGATGAACACTGAAGCTTTCTTT. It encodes CSSAVRVGQMNTEAFF.